The 4 T cell receptor beta chains in this list originate from one sample, sequenced in a study of blood T cell repertoires in COVID-19. The method was immunoSEQ multiplex PCR; TCRdb's version includes in-frame clones alone and lacks a portion of them. The table shows 120,000 or so clones, with roughly 90% occurring only once. Sequencing was done on a sample of peripheral blood. The receptors derive from a man aged 45 to 65 with acute or convalescent COVID-19.

V usage is TRBV30 and J usage is TRBJ1-5; the D gene is possibly TRBD1 (6 bases). V lost 0 bases, J lost 2 bases, and 17 bases lay in between. CDR1 GTSNPN and CDR2 SVGIG come from the germline V gene (reference sequence). The CDR3 length is 17 residues. CDR3 region: CAWSVRGGAHGNQPQHF. The CDR3 nucleotides read TGTGCCTGGAGTGTAAGAGGGGGGGCTCACGGCAATCAGCCCCAGCATTTT.

CDR3 protein: CASSSYRAGYNSPLHF. CDR3 nucleotide sequence: TGTGCCAGCAGCTCCTACAGGGCTGGTTATAATTCACCCCTCCACTTT. This chain connects TRBV5-6 to TRBJ1-6; maybe TRBD1 (6 bases). This CDR3 contains 16 residues. Germline loops: CDR1 SGHDT, CDR2 YYEEEE. Trimming shortened V by 3 bases and J by 4 bases, and 14 bases separated the two germline ends.

The chain links TRBV27 to TRBJ1-1; D may be TRBD1 (6 bases). Germline assignment: CDR1 MNHEY and CDR2 SMNVEV (reference sequence). The CDR3 runs 16 residues. V was cut by 8 bases and J by 4 bases, with 23 bases left in between. For the CDR3, the DNA is TGTGCCAGCGGCCGGGACCTCAGGGGTATGAGCACTGAAGCTTTCTTT. This sequence encodes CASGRDLRGMSTEAFF.

In DNA form, the CDR3 reads TGTGCCAGCAGCGCCCGGGACAGGGGAACCTACGAGCAGTACTTC. Translating it yields CASSARDRGTYEQYF. V and J are TRBV7-8 and TRBJ2-7, with 10 bases matching TRBD1. Per germline, CDR1 SGHVS and CDR2 FQNEAQ. Trimming took 5 bases from V and 2 from J; bases not matched to a gene: 6. The CDR3 covers 15 residues.